The clone carrying this T cell receptor (beta chain) was observed a handful of times. The antigen is undetermined. This sample is part of a study of graft-versus-host responses after intestinal transplantation. Study-wide background: Recipients had transplants, and these were multivisceral, liver-intestinal, or isolated intestinal.

Profiling relied on immunoSEQ multiplex PCR, and the TCRdb table lists in-frame clones only, not all of them. The sample includes 70,000 to 100,000 clones, roughly 89% of them seen just once. V lost 6 bases, J lost 7 bases, and 12 bases lay in between. The germline gives CDR1 MDHEN, CDR2 SYDVKM. This CDR3 comprises 13 residues. The gene calls are TRBV28 and TRBJ1-4; possibly TRBD1 for D (6 bases). This TCR came from a human donor who received an intestinal transplant. The specimen comprised unstimulated CD4+ T cells sorted from spleen or lymph node cells, sampled before intestinal transplant. The CDR3 here is CASRRQASEKLFF. CDR3 bases: TGTGCCAGCAGACGACAGGCTTCTGAAAAACTGTTTTTT.